A selection of T cell receptor beta chains follows, all from one sample in a study of CD8 T cells in ankylosing spondylitis. Using its own MiXCR run on the 5' RACE reads, TCRdb lists one record per CDR3 protein. The repertoire includes approximately 500,000 distinct CDR3 sequences, roughly an eighth of them detected once, and approximately 6.3% sits in the top ten. Sequencing was carried out using blood, either unsorted or a sorted T cell fraction (not recorded which). These TCRs come from a male donor with ankylosing spondylitis. The CDR3 runs from the conserved cysteine through the conserved F or W. The D gene is left open where the match is weak. Size tells how often a clone was seen (once, few, many) or the class of an expanded clone, and some rows leave it out.

V	D	size	J	DNA	CDR3
TRBV18	TRBD2	NA	TRBJ2-7	TGTGCCAGCTCACGAGCGGGAGTGGAGTACGAGCAGTACTTC	CASSRAGVEYEQYF
TRBV18	NA	NA	TRBJ1-1	TGTGCCAGCTCACCACCCCCCCTCCACACTGAAGCTTTCTTT	CASSPPPLHTEAFF
TRBV20-1	TRBD2	few	TRBJ2-5	TGCAGTGCTAGAGATCAAGTAGCGGGAGAGGAGACCCAGTACTTC	CSARDQVAGEETQYF
TRBV7-6	TRBD1	NA	TRBJ1-3	TGTGCCAGCAGCTTAGGGGGCCGACAGGGGTCTGGAAACACCATATATTTT	CASSLGGRQGSGNTIYF
TRBV11-3	NA	NA	TRBJ2-3	TGTGCCAGCAGCTTAGGACAACAAGATACGCAGTATTTT	CASSLGQQDTQYF
TRBV6-2/TRBV6-3	TRBD2	few	TRBJ2-1	TGTGCCAGCCGCCCGGGGGGGTCATGGAATGAGCAGTTCTTC	CASRPGGSWNEQFF
TRBV5-1	NA	many	TRBJ2-1	TGCGCCAGCAGCTTGCAGGGGTTAGGGAATGAGCAGTTCTTC	CASSLQGLGNEQFF
TRBV15	TRBD2	NA	TRBJ2-3	TGTGCCACCAGCACCCTCTTAGCGGGAGACGCAGATACGCAGTATTTT	CATSTLLAGDADTQYF
TRBV27	NA	NA	TRBJ2-1	TGTGCCAGCAGTTATGGGGGAATGAATGAGCAGTTCTTC	CASSYGGMNEQFF
TRBV24-1	TRBD1	many	TRBJ2-3	TGTGCCACCAGTGATTCCCGGGACAGGGGAGGAGATACGCAGTATTTT	CATSDSRDRGGDTQYF
TRBV7-9	NA	few	TRBJ2-1	TGTGCCAGCAGCCCAGCCGGCCAGAGGGGTGGTGAGCAGTTCTTC	CASSPAGQRGGEQFF
TRBV7-9	NA	NA	TRBJ2-5	TGTGCCAGCACCCATTCAATAGCGTGGGAGACCCAGTACTTC	CASTHSIAWETQYF
TRBV29-1	NA	many	TRBJ2-2	TGCAGCGTTGGGGTTCCAAGGAGCACCGGGGAGCTGTTTTTT	CSVGVPRSTGELFF
TRBV24-1	TRBD1	few	TRBJ2-5	TGTGCCACCAGTGATCTGGACAGGGGGCTGGCTAGCGGGCAAGAGACCCAGTACTTC	CATSDLDRGLASGQETQYF
TRBV11-2	TRBD2	few	TRBJ2-1	TGTGCCAGCAGCCCCCGACTAGCGGGAGACGGTGAGCAGTTCTTC	CASSPRLAGDGEQFF
TRBV7-8	NA	few	TRBJ2-5	TGTGCCAGCAGCCACAGGGTTGGACAACAAGAGACCCAGTACTTC	CASSHRVGQQETQYF
TRBV5-1	TRBD1	NA	TRBJ1-1	TGCGCCAGCAGCTCTACAGGGGCTACCACTGAAGCTTTCTTT	CASSSTGATTEAFF
TRBV7-8	TRBD1	NA	TRBJ1-2	TGTGCCAGCAGCTTAGCGGCAGGGGGTCGTTTCTATGGCTACACCTTC	CASSLAAGGRFYGYTF
TRBV13	TRBD2	NA	TRBJ2-7	TGTGCCAGCAATAGCGGGAGAGCCAACGAGCAGTACTTC	CASNSGRANEQYF
TRBV5-1	NA	NA	TRBJ2-1	TGCGCCAGCAGCGCGACCCAGGGGATTGAGCAGTTCTTC	CASSATQGIEQFF
TRBV12-3/TRBV12-4	TRBD1	few	TRBJ1-1	TGTGCCACCTCCCAGGGAGCAGGGGGGAGTACTGAAGCTTTCTTT	CATSQGAGGSTEAFF
TRBV2	NA	few	TRBJ2-2	TGTGCCAGCAGGCGGACGGAGAACACCGGGGAGCTGTTTTTT	CASRRTENTGELFF
TRBV29-1	NA	few	TRBJ2-7	TGCAGCGTGGGGGCGGGACACCAGTACGAGCAGTACTTC	CSVGAGHQYEQYF
TRBV5-1	TRBD1	few	TRBJ2-1	TGCGCCAGCAGCTTGGGGGACAGGCGGTACAATGAGCAGTTCTTC	CASSLGDRRYNEQFF
TRBV3-1	NA	NA	TRBJ1-2	TGTGCCAGCAGCCAAGATCCAGATTCTAACTATGGCTACACCTTC	CASSQDPDSNYGYTF
TRBV20-1	TRBD1	NA	TRBJ1-6	TGCAGTGCTAGAGGGACAGGCAACTATAATTCACCCCTCCACTTT	CSARGTGNYNSPLHF
TRBV10-1	NA	NA	TRBJ2-1	TGCGCCAGCAGAGGAGGAACCTACAATGAGCAGTTCTTC	CASRGGTYNEQFF
TRBV10-2	NA	NA	TRBJ2-4	TGCGCCAGCAGTGATGTGCTTTCGGGACAACGGGACATTCAGTACTTC	CASSDVLSGQRDIQYF
TRBV27	NA	few	TRBJ2-5	TGTGCCAGCAGTCCCCGGGCCTCATCAGGGACCCAGTACTTC	CASSPRASSGTQYF
TRBV3-1	TRBD2	few	TRBJ2-1	TGTGCCAGCAGCCAAGAAACTAGCGGACCCTACAATGAGCAGTTCTTC	CASSQETSGPYNEQFF
TRBV27	NA	few	TRBJ2-5	TGTGCCAGCGGTTTGGGCGGACAAGAGACCCAGTACTTC	CASGLGGQETQYF
TRBV12-3/TRBV12-4	NA	many	TRBJ2-3	TGTGCCAGCAGTCCACGACAGGGAGGCCCAGATACGCAGTATTTT	CASSPRQGGPDTQYF
TRBV28	NA	few	TRBJ1-1	TGTGCCAGCAGTTTCCGCCCCGGGAAGCCGAACACTGAAGCTTTCTTT	CASSFRPGKPNTEAFF
TRBV7-9	NA	few	TRBJ2-1	TGTGCCAGCAGCCGCGCCCGGGACTCCCAGAATTACAATGAGCAGTTCTTC	CASSRARDSQNYNEQFF
TRBV7-2	NA	NA	TRBJ2-3	TGTGCCAGCAGCAAACTAGATACCACAGATACGCAGTATTTT	CASSKLDTTDTQYF
TRBV6-5	NA	once	TRBJ2-3	TGTGCCAGCAGTTTAACGAGCCAGTCAGATACGCAGTATTTT	CASSLTSQSDTQYF
TRBV4-1	NA	NA	TRBJ2-3	TGCGCCAGCAGCCGCGCGGTAGGGGATACGCAGTATTTT	CASSRAVGDTQYF
TRBV5-1	NA	NA	TRBJ1-5	TGCGCCAGCAGCCTAAGGATTGGGCCAGAGGAGCCCCAGCATTTT	CASSLRIGPEEPQHF
TRBV7-9	NA	NA	TRBJ1-4	TGTGCCAGCAGCTGGGGATCTTCAACTAATGAAAAACTGTTTTTT	CASSWGSSTNEKLFF
TRBV7-8	NA	few	TRBJ2-3	TGTGCCAGCAGGCCAGGACAGAGAAAGTCCTTATCAGATACGCAGTATTTT	CASRPGQRKSLSDTQYF
TRBV9	NA	NA	TRBJ1-2	TGTGCCAGCAGCGTAGGTCAGGGGCTTGTGGATCCTGGCTACACCTTC	CASSVGQGLVDPGYTF
TRBV7-9	NA	many	TRBJ2-2	TGTGCCAGCAGCAGAAGAGGGGTGCCAGTCCGTGGGGAGCTGTTTTTT	CASSRRGVPVRGELFF
TRBV3-1	NA	NA	TRBJ1-5	TGTGCCAGCAGCCATGGTAGGGGGTCTTCTCAGCCCCAGCATTTT	CASSHGRGSSQPQHF
TRBV28	NA	few	TRBJ1-5	TGTGCCAGCAGTTTAGGCCAAACCCCTAGCAATCAGCCCCAGCATTTT	CASSLGQTPSNQPQHF
TRBV11-2	NA	many	TRBJ2-1	TGTGCCAGCAGCTCCATGATTAATGAGCAGTTCTTC	CASSSMINEQFF
TRBV6-2/TRBV6-3	TRBD2	NA	TRBJ2-3	TGTGCCAGCACCCAACAGCGGACTAGCGGGAGCACAGATACGCAGTATTTT	CASTQQRTSGSTDTQYF
TRBV7-8	TRBD2	NA	TRBJ2-2	TGTGCCAGCAGCTCCCGACTAGCGGGATTCGGAACCGGGGAGCTGTTTTTT	CASSSRLAGFGTGELFF
TRBV27	NA	NA	TRBJ1-1	TGTGCCAGCACCCCACTCGGGGCCACTGAAGCTTTCTTT	CASTPLGATEAFF
TRBV28	NA	NA	TRBJ2-2	TGTGCCAGCAGTTTATCAATTCGGGGCACCGGGGAGCTGTTTTTT	CASSLSIRGTGELFF
TRBV4-1	NA	NA	TRBJ1-4	TGCGCCAGCAGCCAAGTTCAAGGGTGGGAAAAACTGTTTTTT	CASSQVQGWEKLFF
TRBV7-9	NA	NA	TRBJ1-3	TGTGCCAGCGGGGGGCTCAGTGGAAACACCATATATTTT	CASGGLSGNTIYF